This TCR beta chain derives from a study of beta chain features in type 1 diabetes. Across the whole study: The number of sorted cells examined across all samples was some 99,000,000. Study results and caveats: Among patients with Type 1 diabetes, TCRB CDR3s were moderately but significantly shorter in every one of the four CD4+ subsets. Within the patient group, naive, central memory and Treg TCRB repertoires appeared more similar to each other than within healthy donors.

Germline V gene lookup returns CDR1 SGHRS and CDR2 YFSETQ. Trimming at V came to 3 bases and at J to 5 bases, leaving 6 bases not matched to a gene. CDR3 length: 15 residues. The authors took one heparinised blood draw, averaging around 120 mL, from each donor. About this clone: Its target is unknown.

Sequenced material consisted of expressed TCRB transcripts (all of the isolated RNA was reverse transcribed). The repertoire was sequenced with immunoSEQ multiplex PCR; TCRdb's copy has only in-frame clones and lacks some. The sample holds 250,000 or so clones, 14% seen once. The J gene is TRBJ2-1, the V gene TRBV5-1; 9 bases are a match to TRBD2. The receptor comes from a man aged 25 to 40 with type 1 diabetes. Sequencing input: naive CD4+ T cells from blood. The CDR3 region is CASSSGLAYDNEQFF. CDR3 DNA: TGCGCCAGCAGCTCGGGACTAGCATATGACAATGAGCAGTTCTTC.